Each of the 6 T cell receptor beta chains below was sequenced from the same sample in a study of regulatory T cells in long-lasting Graves disease. The time point denotes: newly diagnosed GD, antithyroid drugs for less than 3 months. From PBMCs, RNA was extracted and then used to make the TCR library. Library construction for TCR beta used iRepertoire HTBI primers and Arm-PCR of CDR3 regions. A single record per CDR3 protein comes from TCRdb applying MiXCR to the multiplex PCR reads. Among a few hundred thousand distinct CDR3 sequences listed, about 16% were seen once. The data were also submitted as part of a second study, on T cells in Graves' hyperthyroidism and ophthalmopathy.

The sample here was peripheral blood mononuclear cells (PBMCs), taken at new diagnosis, from a patient treated with antithyroid drugs. These receptors all stem from a woman between 18 and 29 years old with Graves disease.

This clonotype has more than one count but fewer than ten. This chain links TRBV20-1 with TRBJ2-1; 11 bases fit TRBD2. Germline-derived CDR1 and CDR2 are DFQATT and SNEGSKA (reference sequence). J gave up 2 bases and V 4 bases, and 7 bases lay outside the gene matches. This CDR3 contains 16 residues. The CDR3 bases are TGCAGTGCTACCCTCATAGCGGGAGGGCCCTACAATGAGCAGTTCTTC. Translating gives CSATLIAGGPYNEQFF.

This clonotype was detected only a few times. The chain is built from TRBV27 and TRBJ2-3; 10 bases line up with TRBD2. The CDR3 runs 16 residues. CDR1 and CDR2 from the germline V gene are MNHEY and SMNVEV (reference sequence). V trimming: 6 bases; J trimming: 0 bases; junction bases outside the gene matches: 6. The CDR3 is CASRGGTSESTDTQYF. The DNA for the CDR3 is TGTGCCAGCAGGGGAGGGACTAGCGAAAGCACAGATACGCAGTATTTT.

This clonotype was seen many times. V usage is TRBV6-1 and J usage is TRBJ1-5; D ambiguous. The CDR3 contains 13 residues. Germline V gene sequence: CDR1 MNHNS, CDR2 SASEGT. Between the trimmed V and J ends, which lost 0 bases and 4 bases, there was a span of 4 bases. CDR3 coding DNA: TGTGCCAGCAGTGAAGCGAGGAATCAGCCCCAGCATTTT. Protein: CASSEARNQPQHF.

The V call is TRBV30, the J call TRBJ2-7; 8 nucleotides match TRBD1. CDR3 length: 14 residues. The J segment lost 3 bases and the V segment lost 2 bases, leaving 6 bases of the junction unmatched. Per germline, CDR1 GTSNPN and CDR2 SVGIG (reference sequence). Here the CDR3 DNA reads TGTGCCTGGAGTCCCGGACAGGGAGGCTACGAGCAGTACTTC. Protein: CAWSPGQGGYEQYF.

This clonotype has ten or more counts. This chain uses TRBV6-5 with TRBJ2-7, with 10 bases matching TRBD2. V gave up 0 bases and J gave up 5 bases; unmatched junction bases: 4. The CDR3 runs 15 residues. Germline assignment: CDR1 MNHEY and CDR2 SVGAGI. CDR3 residues: CASSYSEREGDEQYF. Written as DNA, the CDR3 is TGTGCCAGCAGTTACTCGGAGCGGGAGGGCGACGAGCAGTACTTC.

Only one count was recorded for this clonotype. The CDR3 DNA sequence: TGTGCCAGCAGGCCGGGACTAGCGGGGCAGGTGACCCAGTACTTC. Protein: CASRPGLAGQVTQYF. The chain is built from TRBV6-2 or TRBV6-3 and TRBJ2-5, with TRBD2 matching 13 bases. The germline V gene encodes CDR1 MNHEY and CDR2 SVGEGT. The CDR3 spans 15 residues. J gave up 7 bases and V 6 bases, and 8 bases lay outside the gene matches.